A single sample gave rise to the 5 T cell receptor beta chains below, sequenced in a study of post-analysis software for immune sequencing data. Study-wide findings and caveats: With TRBV5-6, TRBV5-1 and TRBV20-1 included, roughly five TRBV segments were more frequent in patients than in controls.

The authors incorporated unique molecular identifiers into the TCR beta cDNA libraries. TCRdb ran MiXCR on the PCR reads and lists one entry per CDR3 protein. The repertoire consists of approximately 350,000 distinct CDR3 sequences, with less than 35% occurring once and the leading ten covering roughly 13%. For these receptors, no antigen is known. Sequencing was performed on blood. These receptors were obtained from a girl between 10 and 17 years old with multiple sclerosis.

This clonotype was detected a few times. The V gene is TRBV18, the J gene TRBJ1-1; perhaps TRBD1 as D (6 bases). The germline V gene has CDR1 KGHSH and CDR2 LQKENI. The CDR3 runs to 13 residues. Trimming removed 5 bases from V and 3 bases from J, with 10 bases in between. CDR3 loop: CASSRDTHTEAFF. In nucleotides, the CDR3 is TGTGCCAGCTCAAGGGACACCCACACTGAAGCTTTCTTT. Using reference TRBV18 and TRBJ1-1 for the parts outside the CDR3, the full variable domain is NAGVMQNPRHLVRRRGQEARLRCSPMKGHSHVYWYRQLPEEGLKFMVYLQKENIIDESGMPKERFSAEFPKEGPSILRIQQVVRGDSAAYFCASSRDTHTEAFFGQGTRLTVV.

CDR3 in amino acids: CASSLDAGTEAFF. The CDR3 DNA sequence: TGTGCCAGCAGCTTAGACGCCGGCACTGAAGCTTTCTTT. J is TRBJ1-1 and V is TRBV7-9; D uncertain. Germline assignment: CDR1 SEHNR and CDR2 FQNEAQ (reference sequence). V gave up 1 base and J gave up 4 bases, with 7 bases separating them. CDR3 length: 13 amino acids.

A few counts support this clonotype. The chain carries TRBV20-1 and TRBJ2-6; D is unresolved. The germline V and J ends were trimmed by 3 bases and 0 bases, with 9 bases remaining between them. This CDR3 spans 15 amino acids. Germline CDR1 is DFQATT and CDR2 is SNEGSKA (reference sequence). The CDR3 DNA reads as TGCAGTGCTAGGGACGTCTTCTCTGGGGCCAACGTCCTGACTTTC. Its protein product is CSARDVFSGANVLTF.

Turning to this clonotype: A much more abundant neighbour one base away suggests this may be a read error. The chain recombines TRBV9 with TRBJ2-3, with 7 bases identical to TRBD2. The germline CDR1 and CDR2 sequences are SGDLS and YYNGEE. The CDR3 has 15 amino acids. J lost 1 base, V lost 4 bases, and 6 bases had no gene match. The CDR3, as DNA: TGTGCCAGCAGCTTGAGCGGGGTCGGCACAGATACGCAGTATTTT. Translated, it gives CASSLSGVGTDTQYF.

This clonotype was counted a single time. The chain joins TRBV20-1 to TRBJ1-5; tentative D call: TRBD1 (5 bases). CDR3 length: 15 residues. V was trimmed by 2 bases and J by 2 bases, leaving 13 bases between them. Germline values: CDR1 DFQATT, CDR2 SNEGSKA (reference sequence). The CDR3 DNA is TGCAGTGCTAGACCCGGGGTACAGGGCAATCAGCCCCAGCATTTT. This encodes CSARPGVQGNQPQHF.